Below are 22 T cell receptor beta chains sequenced from a single sample in a study of vaccination and CD4 T cells after COVID-19. Their recognized antigens are unknown. The treatment here: roughly 10-day PBMC culture with coronavirus spike peptide pools or control peptides (ViraFEST assay). Prior to the COVID-19 pandemic (2011-2018), the unexposed donor's CD4+ T cells were collected. Cultured CD4+ T cells had their DNA profiled by the Oncomine TCR Beta short-read assay. MiXCR, applied by TCRdb to the PCR reads, yields one record per CDR3 protein. This table holds 2,800 or so distinct CDR3 sequences, 27% found once. Material: CD4+ T cells from blood, cultured in vitro. The receptors come from a human donor in good health.

The rearrangement uses TRBV12-3 or TRBV12-4 and TRBJ1-3, with 9 bases matching TRBD1. CDR3 length: 14 amino acids. The junction had 0 bases not matched to a gene; V was cut back by 2 bases and J by 4 bases. The CDR3 here is CASSLTGGGNTIYF. CDR3 sequence (DNA): TGTGCCAGCAGTTTAACAGGGGGCGGAAACACCATATATTTT.

V and J are TRBV3-1 and TRBJ2-2; D possibly corresponds to TRBD2 (6 bases). The V gene lost 4 bases and the J gene lost 2 bases, with 8 bases spanning the gap. Germline lookup yields CDR1 LGHDT and CDR2 YNNKEL (reference sequence). CDR3 length: 14 residues. The CDR3 DNA is TGTGCCAGCAGCCCCGGGAGAAACACCGGGGAGCTGTTTTTT. Protein: CASSPGRNTGELFF.

This rearrangement joins TRBV20-1 to TRBJ1-4, with a tentative D call TRBD1 (5 bases). Trimming shortened V by 3 bases and J by 8 bases, and 13 bases separated the two germline ends. Germline assignment: CDR1 DFQATT and CDR2 SNEGSKA (reference sequence). This CDR3 contains 13 residues. In DNA, the CDR3 is TGCAGTGCTAGGGGGACTCGTTTAGAAAAACTGTTTTTT. Encoded protein: CSARGTRLEKLFF.

Only a few counts were recorded for this clonotype. V and J are TRBV2 and TRBJ1-6; D remains unclear. The CDR3 consists of 14 residues. Germline V gene sequence: CDR1 SNHLY, CDR2 FYNNEI. V lost 8 bases and J 5 bases, leaving 13 bases between the germline ends. CDR3 DNA sequence: TGTGCCAGCCTCCTGAACTTTGATAATTCACCCCTCCACTTT. This sequence encodes CASLLNFDNSPLHF.

The chain links TRBV19 to TRBJ1-5, with TRBD1 matching over 8 bases. Trimming cost V 6 bases and J 3 bases; bases outside gene matches: 7. Germline CDR1 reads LNHDA; CDR2 reads SQIVND (reference sequence). The CDR3 is made up of 15 amino acids. For the CDR3, the DNA is TGTGCCAGTAGCCTAATGACAGGGGACAATCAGCCCCAGCATTTT. It translates to CASSLMTGDNQPQHF.

The chain combines TRBV10-3 with TRBJ1-1; 7 bases are a match to TRBD1. The V segment lost 0 bases and the J segment 5 bases; nucleotides outside the gene matches: 6. This CDR3 is 15 amino acids long. Germline V CDR1 and CDR2: ENHRY, SYGVKD. The CDR3 DNA is TGTGCCATCAGTGAGTCGAGGGGGCGACTAACTGAAGCTTTCTTT. Amino acid sequence: CAISESRGRLTEAFF.

This clonotype was observed a handful of times. CDR3 in amino acids: CASTINPGTDSYGYTF. CDR3 DNA: TGTGCCAGCACCATAAACCCAGGGACGGATTCCTATGGCTACACCTTC. The chain employs TRBV12-3 or TRBV12-4 and TRBJ1-2, with D perhaps matching TRBD1 (5 bases). This CDR3 contains 16 residues. V was pared by 7 bases and J by 4 bases, with 22 bases between.

By proportion, this clonotype is medium-sized. The chain links TRBV20-1 to TRBJ2-5; 7 bases match TRBD1. V was clipped by 2 bases and J by 4 bases; unmatched bases: 7. The germline V gene has CDR1 DFQATT and CDR2 SNEGSKA (reference sequence). This CDR3 has 14 residues. CDR3: CSARPGQVGETQYF. Written as DNA, the CDR3 is TGCAGTGCTAGACCAGGACAGGTTGGAGAGACCCAGTACTTC.

In this sample, this clonotype turned up a few times. V usage is TRBV4-3 and J usage is TRBJ1-5; D perhaps matches TRBD1 (6 bases). Germline CDR1 and CDR2: LGHNA and YSLEER. V lost 0 bases and J lost 11, with 11 bases in between. The CDR3 is 13 residues long. CDR3 amino acids: CASSQEGGLAQHF. CDR3 nucleotides: TGCGCCAGCAGCCAAGAAGGGGGTTTGGCCCAGCATTTT.

This clonotype was counted between two and nine times. The V gene is TRBV20-1, the J gene TRBJ2-3; 9 bases match TRBD2. The germline CDR1 and CDR2 sequences are DFQATT and SNEGSKA (reference sequence). V was clipped by 5 bases and J by 8 bases; unmatched bases: 8. The CDR3 is made up of 13 amino acids. The CDR3 sequence: CSAPSGIVGTQYF. For the CDR3, the DNA is TGCAGTGCTCCTAGCGGGATCGTAGGTACGCAGTATTTT.

This clonotype was seen more than once but under ten times. The CDR3, as DNA: TGTGCCAGTAGTATCTACAGGGACACTGAAGCTTTCTTT. This sequence encodes CASSIYRDTEAFF. The chain couples TRBV19 to TRBJ1-1; D may be TRBD1 (6 bases). V was pared by 3 bases and J by 3 bases, with 8 bases between. Looked up from germline, CDR1 is LNHDA and CDR2 is SQIVND (reference sequence). CDR3 length equals 13 residues. Filled out from reference TRBV19 and TRBJ1-1, the complete variable domain reads DGGITQSPKYLFRKEGQNVTLSCEQNLNHDAMYWYRQDPGQGLRLIYYSQIVNDFQKGDIAEGYSVSREKKESFPLTVTSAQKNPTAFYLCASSIYRDTEAFFGQGTRLTVV.

This chain joins TRBV5-1 and TRBJ1-2; possible D gene TRBD1, 5 bases. Germline V gives CDR1 SGHRS, CDR2 YFSETQ. V gave up 0 bases and J gave up 4 bases, with 7 bases separating them. The CDR3 spans 13 residues. CDR3 DNA: TGCGCCAGCAGCTTGGAGGGGATCTATGGCTACACCTTC. It translates to CASSLEGIYGYTF.

This rearrangement joins TRBV6-2 or TRBV6-3 to TRBJ2-1; 11 nucleotides match TRBD1. The germline CDR1 and CDR2 sequences are MNHEY and SVGEGT. The CDR3 consists of 14 residues. Trimming at V came to 5 bases and at J to 6 bases, leaving 3 bases not matched to a gene. The CDR3 bases are TGTGCCAGCAGTCCAGGGACAGGGGGCAATGAGCAGTTCTTC. Its protein product is CASSPGTGGNEQFF.

J is TRBJ2-3 and V is TRBV28; weak D call: TRBD2 (5 bases). V lost 10 bases to trimming and J lost 4 bases, with 21 bases between them. The CDR3 is 15 amino acids. CDR1 and CDR2 from the germline V gene are MDHEN and SYDVKM. CDR3 residues: CAIQNPGFTPDTQYF. The CDR3 region has the DNA TGTGCCATCCAAAACCCGGGGTTTACGCCAGATACGCAGTATTTT.

This clonotype has a handful of counts. This chain uses TRBV28 with TRBJ1-5; possible D gene TRBD1, 5 bases. Germline V gene data show CDR1 as MDHEN and CDR2 as SYDVKM. V shed 5 bases and J shed 3 bases, with 20 bases lying between them. CDR3 length equals 17 residues. CDR3 DNA: TGTGCCAGCAGTCCGATGCCGGGGGGTCCCCTCAATCAGCCCCAGCATTTT. It is translated as CASSPMPGGPLNQPQHF.

V gene TRBV16 combines with J gene TRBJ1-5; D gene ambiguous. Germline CDR1 and CDR2: KGHSY and FQNENV. CDR3 length: 16 residues. Between the trimmed V and J ends, which lost 4 bases and 3 bases, there was a span of 16 bases. CDR3: CASSLEGLVINQPQHF. For the CDR3, the DNA is TGTGCCAGCAGCCTAGAAGGGTTGGTAATCAATCAGCCCCAGCATTTT.

V is TRBV2 and J is TRBJ1-3; 8 bases match TRBD1. Germline CDR1 and CDR2: SNHLY and FYNNEI. After removal of 2 bases from V and 0 bases from J, the junction contained 15 bases not matched to a gene. The CDR3 covers 20 residues. The CDR3 DNA is TGTGCCAGCAGTGAAAGTCGGTCAGCAGGGGGCTCTTACTCTGGAAACACCATATATTTT. Translating it yields CASSESRSAGGSYSGNTIYF.

Only a few counts were recorded for this clonotype. This chain connects TRBV7-9 to TRBJ1-1, with D possibly TRBD1 on 5 matching bases. Trimming removed 3 bases from V and 4 bases from J, with 9 bases in between. CDR1 is SEHNR and CDR2 is FQNEAQ in the germline V gene (reference sequence). This CDR3 comprises 13 residues. CDR3: CASSFGHLTEAFF. The CDR3 DNA follows: TGTGCCAGCAGCTTTGGACATCTCACTGAAGCTTTCTTT.

In its sample, this clonotype was seen a few times. The J gene is TRBJ2-5, the V gene TRBV28; either TRBD1 or TRBD2 may supply D (5 bases each). CDR3 length: 16 residues. The germline gives CDR1 MDHEN, CDR2 SYDVKM. Between the trimmed V and J ends, which lost 2 bases and 5 bases, there was a span of 18 bases. CDR3 loop: CASSLGGESFGETQYF. DNA of the CDR3: TGTGCCAGCAGTTTAGGGGGAGAGTCATTCGGGGAGACCCAGTACTTC.

Sample share makes this clonotype medium-sized. The V call is TRBV21-1, the J call TRBJ1-5; TRBD1, as called in the table, went unchecked against the DNA. TRBV21-1 corresponds to a pseudogene. The CDR3 sequence is 15 residues long. The CDR3 coding sequence is TGTGCCAGCAGCGATGACAGGGGTAGCAATCAGCCCCAGCATTTT. It yields the protein CASSDDRGSNQPQHF.

This clonotype was seen a handful of times. This sequence joins TRBV24-1 and TRBJ2-5, with 14 bases matching TRBD2. The V gene's germline CDR1 is KGHDR and CDR2 SFDVKD. The J segment lost 5 bases and the V segment lost 7 bases, leaving 14 bases of the junction unmatched. The CDR3 is made up of 18 amino acids. The CDR3: CATSDIGTSGSIRETQYF. The CDR3 DNA reads TGTGCCACCAGCGATATAGGGACTAGCGGGAGTATTCGGGAGACCCAGTACTTC.

In this sample, this clonotype turned up a few times. This chain's CDR3 is CASSLGGRQETQYF. The CDR3 DNA reads TGTGCCAGCAGTCTAGGGGGGCGCCAAGAGACCCAGTACTTC. The rearrangement joins TRBV7-3 to TRBJ2-5, with D tentatively TRBD1 or TRBD2 (6 bases each). V was shortened by 6 bases and J by 1 base, with 12 bases between the two germline ends. Looked up from germline, CDR1 is SGHTA and CDR2 is FQGTGA. The CDR3 has 14 residues.